This T cell receptor beta chain was captured by sequencing in a study of regulatory T cells in long-lasting Graves disease. Study information: Under 3 months of antithyroid drugs had been taken by newly diagnosed Graves' patients.

On this clonotype: Its target is not known. Germline and junction disagree at one end, which may indicate a read error.

The time point denotes: newly diagnosed GD, antithyroid drugs for less than 3 months. After RNA was extracted from PBMCs, the TCR library was made from it. CDR1 and CDR2 (germline): MDHEN, SYDVKM. This CDR3 is 12 amino acids long. Construction of TCR beta libraries relied on iRepertoire HTBI primers and on Arm-PCR targeting CDR3 regions. MiXCR, run by TCRdb on the multiplex PCR reads, gives a single entry per CDR3 protein. Among approximately 540,000 distinct CDR3 sequences, around 12% were seen once, and the ten largest hold roughly 9.3%. Points from the study as a whole: Persistent cases favored TRBV28, TRBJ1-2 and TRBJ2-5.

Separately, the same data were catalogued under a study of T cells in Graves' hyperthyroidism and ophthalmopathy. According to that study: HTBI primers were used for first-round RT-PCR of the TCR CDR3. A model built on 13 V-J features separated ophthalmopathy from stable hyperthyroidism.

The TCR sequence derives from a woman younger than 45 with Graves disease. The chain couples TRBV28 to TRBJ2-5, with unresolved D. Sequencing used peripheral blood mononuclear cells (PBMCs), obtained at new diagnosis, from a patient treated with antithyroid drugs. The chain's CDR3 is CASKRFQEPQYF. In nucleotides, the CDR3 is TGTGCCAGCAAAAGATTCCAAGAGCCCCAGTACTTC.